The rows below give T cell receptor beta chains drawn from one sample of a study of vaccination effects on CD4 cells after COVID-19. These TCRs' antigens remain unknown. TCRdb's table, derived via immunoSEQ multiplex PCR, lists solely in-frame clones and lacks some. This table holds 35,000 to 50,000 clones, 77% found once. The starting material was CD4+ T cells from PBMCs cultured with HCoV-NL63 spike peptides, obtained before COVID-19 vaccination. These receptor sequences come from a human donor who received a COVID-19 vaccine. CDR3s include the opening cysteine and the closing phenylalanine or tryptophan. The D gene is left open where the match is weak. Rows may omit the clone size; those that give it use once, few, many or a size class.

J,V,length,D,size,CDR3,DNA
TRBJ2-5,TRBV4-2,17,TRBD1,NA,CASSQATGGNLGETQYF,TGTGCCAGCAGCCAAGCTACAGGGGGCAATCTAGGAGAGACCCAGTACTTC
TRBJ1-1,TRBV27,13,NA,NA,CASTNAGGTEAFF,TGTGCCAGCACTAACGCCGGGGGAACTGAAGCTTTCTTT
TRBJ2-6,TRBV30,16,NA,NA,CAWRDLSIAGANVLTF,TGTGCCTGGAGAGACCTCAGCATAGCGGGGGCCAACGTCCTGACTTTC
TRBJ1-4,TRBV19,12,NA,NA,CASKDGPSKLFF,TGTGCCAGTAAGGACGGGCCCTCTAAACTGTTTTTT
TRBJ1-1,TRBV19,13,NA,few,CASSIGQNTEAFF,TGTGCCAGTAGTATAGGACAGAACACTGAAGCTTTCTTT
TRBJ2-3,TRBV15,15,NA,NA,CATSRLGAQADTQYF,TGTGCCACCAGCAGGCTGGGGGCCCAAGCAGATACGCAGTATTTT
TRBJ2-2,TRBV11-1,16,TRBD1,NA,CASSHGTGANTGELFF,TGTGCCAGCAGCCACGGGACAGGGGCGAACACCGGGGAGCTGTTTTTT
TRBJ2-5,TRBV9,15,TRBD1,NA,CASSVTGGVEKTQYF,TGTGCCAGCAGCGTAACAGGGGGCGTCGAGAAGACCCAGTACTTC
TRBJ1-3,TRBV6-2/TRBV6-3,14,NA,NA,CASSLLGSGNTIYF,TGTGCCAGCAGTTTACTGGGCTCTGGAAACACCATATATTTT
TRBJ1-5,TRBV15,15,NA,NA,CATSRSDSPNQPQHF,TGTGCCACCAGCAGATCAGACAGCCCCAATCAGCCCCAGCATTTT
TRBJ2-6,TRBV7-2,16,TRBD2,NA,CASNLAGGPGANVLTF,TGTGCCAGCAATTTGGCGGGGGGGCCTGGGGCCAACGTCCTGACTTTC
TRBJ1-2,TRBV29-1,14,TRBD1,NA,CSSGMDRGNYGYTF,TGCAGCAGTGGAATGGACAGGGGCAACTATGGCTACACCTTC
TRBJ1-1,TRBV12-3/TRBV12-4,13,NA,NA,CASSSTGLTEAFF,TGTGCCAGCAGTTCCACAGGGTTAACTGAAGCTTTCTTT
TRBJ1-4,TRBV3-1/TRBV3-2,14,TRBD1,NA,CASSPTGVSEKLFF,TGTGCCAGCAGCCCGACAGGGGTGAGTGAAAAACTGTTTTTT
TRBJ1-3,TRBV6-5,16,NA,NA,CASSYFPGYSGNTIYF,TGTGCCAGCAGTTACTTTCCGGGCTACTCTGGAAACACCATATATTTT
TRBJ2-1,TRBV6-5,13,NA,NA,CASGNTGYNEQFF,TGTGCCAGCGGGAACACCGGCTACAATGAGCAGTTCTTC
TRBJ2-1,TRBV4-1,16,TRBD2,NA,CASSQVGLAVYNEQFF,TGCGCCAGCAGCCAAGTTGGACTAGCGGTCTACAATGAGCAGTTCTTC
TRBJ1-5,TRBV24-1,16,TRBD1,NA,CATSDRGRGRLEPQHF,TGTGCCACCAGTGATCGAGGCAGGGGGAGGTTGGAGCCCCAGCATTTT
TRBJ2-5,TRBV18,16,NA,NA,CASSPLWTDKQETQYF,TGTGCCAGCTCACCCCTTTGGACCGATAAGCAAGAGACCCAGTACTTC
TRBJ1-2,TRBV6-1,16,NA,NA,CASSEQLVGPKNGYTF,TGTGCCAGCAGTGAACAGCTAGTGGGCCCTAAGAATGGCTACACCTTC
TRBJ2-4,TRBV19,16,NA,NA,CASTTASATSPSVQYF,TGTGCCAGTACCACGGCCTCAGCGACATCCCCCAGCGTTCAGTACTTC
TRBJ2-1,TRBV27,15,TRBD1,NA,CASSQDRGSYNEQFF,TGTGCCAGCAGTCAAGACAGGGGTTCCTACAATGAGCAGTTCTTC